This T cell receptor (beta chain) derives from a study of cytomegalovirus exposure and HLA in healthy donors. The V gene's germline CDR1 is SGHTS and CDR2 YDEGEE. Trimming took 0 bases from V and 1 from J, leaving 5 bases between them. The CDR3 runs 13 residues. Measured with immunoSEQ multiplex PCR; TCRdb has only the in-frame clones, and not every one. The table includes about 120,000 clones, 85% to 90% detected once. This chain joins TRBV5-8 and TRBJ2-7; D uncertain. Sample: PBMCs. This receptor was taken from a woman under 30 in good health and CMV-seropositive. CDR3 coding DNA: TGTGCCAGCAGCTTGGGACAATCCTACGAGCAGTACTTC. Its translation: CASSLGQSYEQYF.